The 29 T cell receptor beta chains given below trace back to one sample, sequenced in a study of yellow fever vaccine responses in identical twins. A single record per CDR3 protein comes from TCRdb applying MiXCR to the RT-PCR reads. Seen here are under 12,000 distinct CDR3 sequences, approximately 80% observed once, and the top ten hold roughly 7%. Sequenced material: T cells from blood (PBMCs), unsorted or a sorted subset (not recorded which), taken before or after yellow fever vaccination (not recorded which). The origin of the receptors is a woman between 18 and 29 years old who received the yellow fever vaccine.

The V call is TRBV28, the J call TRBJ1-2; 7 nucleotides line up with TRBD1. Germline V gene data show CDR1 as MDHEN and CDR2 as SYDVKM. The CDR3 length is 13 residues. With V trimmed by 5 bases and J by 5 bases, 5 bases remained unmatched. CDR3 bases: TGTGCCAGCAGTCGACAGGGAACTTATGGCTACACCTTC. Translating gives CASSRQGTYGYTF.

This clonotype was picked up a small number of times. The rearrangement links TRBV7-6 to TRBJ2-2; TRBD2 agrees at 11 bases. Germline CDR1 is SGHVS and CDR2 is FNYEAQ. Trimming took 4 bases from V and 1 from J; bases not matched to a gene: 2. This CDR3 has 16 amino acids. Here the CDR3 reads CASSSGLAENTGELFF. DNA for the CDR3: TGTGCCAGCAGCTCGGGACTAGCGGAGAACACCGGGGAGCTGTTTTTT.

The chain combines TRBV7-3 with TRBJ2-1, with a weak D call TRBD2 (6 bases). The germline V and J ends were trimmed by 2 bases and 5 bases, with 13 bases remaining between them. There are 15 residues in the CDR3. The V gene's germline CDR1 is SGHTA and CDR2 FQGTGA. CDR3 DNA: TGTGCCAGCAGCTTAGGGCTAGCGCTTAACAATGAGCAGTTCTTC. Translated, it gives CASSLGLALNNEQFF.

The chain couples TRBV20-1 to TRBJ2-1; 8 bases are shared with TRBD2. CDR1 and CDR2 from the germline V gene are DFQATT and SNEGSKA (reference sequence). The CDR3 is made up of 14 amino acids. The V segment lost 5 bases and the J segment 0 bases; nucleotides outside the gene matches: 3. The CDR3 loop is CSASGTSSYNEQFF. CDR3 DNA sequence: TGCAGTGCTTCCGGGACTAGCTCCTACAATGAGCAGTTCTTC.

The J gene is TRBJ2-3, the V gene TRBV11-2, with 8 bases aligning to TRBD2. The germline CDR1 and CDR2 sequences are SGHAT and FQNNGV. The CDR3 runs 16 residues. J gave up 3 bases and V 5 bases, and 10 bases lay outside the gene matches. The CDR3 is CASSPGRGGRTDTQYF. As DNA, the CDR3 is TGTGCCAGCAGCCCGGGACGGGGGGGCCGAACAGATACGCAGTATTTT.

This clonotype was detected once. J is TRBJ1-1 and V is TRBV4-1, with 10 bases that match TRBD1. There are 15 residues in the CDR3. Germline trimming cut 3 bases from V and 3 bases from J; bases unmatched to any gene: 4. Germline V CDR1 and CDR2: MGHRA, YSYEKL. As DNA, the CDR3 is TGCGCCAGCAGCCATAACGGACAGGGGGACACTGAAGCTTTCTTT. Translation gives CASSHNGQGDTEAFF.

The V gene is TRBV7-6, the J gene TRBJ1-3, with 9 bases that match TRBD1. Germline V lookup: CDR1 SGHVS, CDR2 FNYEAQ. Losses at the gene ends were 5 bases for V and 4 bases for J; bases not matched to a gene: 3. This CDR3 has 14 residues. The CDR3: CASSGQGSGNTIYF. Written as DNA, the CDR3 is TGTGCCAGCAGCGGACAGGGGTCCGGAAACACCATATATTTT.

The V and J genes are TRBV11-3 and TRBJ2-7; TRBD1 matches at 7 bases. With 1 base clipped from V and 5 bases from J, the junction kept 8 bases outside the gene matches. This CDR3 is built from 15 residues. Germline assignment: CDR1 SGHNT and CDR2 YENEEA. The CDR3 here is CASSLGQGNRHEQYF. The CDR3 DNA reads as TGTGCCAGCAGCTTAGGACAGGGTAATAGGCACGAGCAGTACTTC.

This chain connects TRBV2 to TRBJ2-7; D not resolved. The CDR3 spans 15 residues. Germline assignment: CDR1 SNHLY and CDR2 FYNNEI. V was clipped by 0 bases and J by 2 bases, with 11 bases between them. The CDR3 nucleotides read TGTGCCAGCAGTGAAGCAGCAAAAGACACCTACGAGCAGTACGTC. It codes for CASSEAAKDTYEQYV.

The chain uses TRBV29-1 and TRBJ2-7; D possibly corresponds to TRBD1 (5 bases). With 4 bases removed from V and 2 bases from J, the gap between germline ends came to 12 bases. The CDR3 is made up of 13 amino acids. CDR1 and CDR2 from the germline V gene are SQVTM and ANQGSEA. The CDR3 loop is CSVVLSGTYEQYV. CDR3 DNA: TGCAGCGTTGTTCTGTCAGGGACCTACGAGCAGTACGTC.

The chain couples TRBV7-6 to TRBJ2-7; 10 bases fit TRBD1. Unmatched junction bases numbered 17, after V lost 5 bases and J lost 4 bases. The CDR3 consists of 18 residues. CDR1 SGHVS and CDR2 FNYEAQ come from the germline V gene. This CDR3 is CASSPPRIGDRGAYEQYF. Here the CDR3 DNA reads TGTGCCAGCAGCCCACCGCGAATAGGGGACAGGGGTGCTTACGAGCAGTACTTC.

The V gene is TRBV11-1, the J gene TRBJ2-7, with 9 nucleotides matching TRBD2. V shed 2 bases and J 0 bases; nucleotides not matched to a gene: 2. Germline V lookup: CDR1 SGHAT, CDR2 FQDESV (reference sequence). This CDR3 comprises 15 residues. In DNA form, the CDR3 reads TGTGCCAGCAGCTTAAGACTAGCGGACTCCTACGAGCAGTACTTC. The encoded protein is CASSLRLADSYEQYF.

V usage is TRBV2 and J usage is TRBJ2-7, with D perhaps TRBD2 (6 bases). Germline V lookup: CDR1 SNHLY, CDR2 FYNNEI. The V and J ends lost 3 bases and 0 bases respectively, with 9 bases between them. The CDR3 is 14 residues long. The CDR3 sequence: CASSEAGSSYEQYF. The CDR3 nucleotides read TGTGCCAGCAGTGAGGCGGGAAGCTCCTACGAGCAGTACTTC.

This clonotype was found once. The chain couples TRBV4-1 to TRBJ1-4; D is uncertain. CDR3 length: 12 amino acids. Between the trimmed V and J ends, which lost 0 bases and 11 bases, there was a span of 7 bases. Germline V lookup: CDR1 MGHRA, CDR2 YSYEKL. The CDR3 spells CASSQDGEKLFF. CDR3 bases: TGCGCCAGCAGCCAAGATGGGGAGAAACTGTTTTTT.

This clonotype has a handful of counts. This chain joins TRBV3-1 and TRBJ2-1, with TRBD1 identical over 10 bases. The germline V gene encodes CDR1 LGHDT and CDR2 YNNKEL (reference sequence). There are 15 residues in the CDR3. The V and J ends lost 0 bases and 7 bases, in that order; junction bases with no gene match: 3. CDR3 region: CASSQDPGQGNEQFF. The CDR3 DNA reads TGTGCCAGCAGCCAAGACCCGGGACAGGGGAATGAGCAGTTCTTC.

The chain employs TRBV24-1 and TRBJ2-7; 7 positions agree with TRBD1. Per the germline V gene, CDR1 is KGHDR and CDR2 is SFDVKD. The junction had 8 bases not matched to a gene; V was cut back by 4 bases and J by 3 bases. CDR3 length: 15 amino acids. The CDR3 bases are TGTGCCACCAGTGACACTACAGGGGACCACTACGAGCAGTACTTC. This sequence encodes CATSDTTGDHYEQYF.

The rearrangement links TRBV4-1 to TRBJ2-3, with TRBD2 matching over 8 bases. The germline CDR1 and CDR2 sequences are MGHRA and YSYEKL. The CDR3 is made up of 15 amino acids. Losses at the gene ends were 4 bases for V and 0 bases for J; bases not matched to a gene: 3. The CDR3 reads CASSRERGSTDTQYF. The CDR3 DNA sequence: TGCGCCAGCAGCCGAGAGCGGGGGAGCACAGATACGCAGTATTTT.

This clonotype was seen once. The gene calls are TRBV28 and TRBJ1-5; 10 nucleotides line up with TRBD1. Germline CDR1 reads MDHEN; CDR2 reads SYDVKM. The CDR3 sequence is 17 residues long. J was trimmed by 3 bases and V by 2 bases; bases with no gene match: 7. The CDR3 loop is CASSLIEGQGYNQPQHF. The CDR3 DNA follows: TGTGCCAGCAGTTTAATAGAGGGACAGGGGTACAATCAGCCCCAGCATTTT.

This clonotype was seen more than once but under ten times. This rearrangement joins TRBV7-6 to TRBJ2-7; possible D gene TRBD2, 5 bases. V gave up 5 bases and J gave up 3 bases, with 20 bases separating them. The CDR3 spans 16 residues. Germline loops: CDR1 SGHVS, CDR2 FNYEAQ. The CDR3 region is CASSHLGRDSVYEQYF. DNA for the CDR3: TGTGCCAGCAGCCACCTTGGGAGAGACTCCGTCTACGAGCAGTACTTC.

The chain is built from TRBV14 and TRBJ2-7, with D possibly being TRBD1 (6 bases). Germline assignment: CDR1 SGHDN and CDR2 FVKESK. This CDR3 is built from 14 residues. With 8 bases removed from V and 0 bases from J, the gap between germline ends came to 14 bases. This CDR3 reads CASLQGLSSYEQYF. Written as DNA, the CDR3 is TGTGCCAGCCTCCAGGGGCTTAGCTCCTACGAGCAGTACTTC. The whole variable domain, remainder taken from reference TRBV14 and TRBJ2-7, is EAGVTQFPSHSVIEKGQTVTLRCDPISGHDNLYWYRRVMGKEIKFLLHFVKESKQDESGMPNNRFLAERTGGTYSTLKVQPAELEDSGVYFCASLQGLSSYEQYFGPGTRLTVT.

The rearrangement joins TRBV4-3 to TRBJ2-3; D ambiguous. Germline CDR1 reads LGHNA; CDR2 reads YSLEER. The CDR3 consists of 15 residues. V dropped 0 bases and J dropped 6 bases, with 13 bases sitting between them. In DNA form, the CDR3 reads TGCGCCAGCAGCCAAGAACGTCGAGAAGGGGATACGCAGTATTTT. It encodes CASSQERREGDTQYF.

The V and J genes are TRBV9 and TRBJ2-7; 8 nucleotides line up with TRBD1. Trimming at V came to 4 bases and at J to 3 bases, leaving 6 bases not matched to a gene. Germline-derived CDR1 and CDR2 are SGDLS and YYNGEE. The CDR3 has 14 residues. The CDR3 bases are TGTGCCAGCAGCCCCTCAGGGACAGGCTACGAGCAGTACTTC. Translation: CASSPSGTGYEQYF.

Regarding this clonotype: An end of the junction does not agree with germline; a read error may underlie this. The V call is TRBV29-1, the J call TRBJ2-2, with D possibly TRBD2 on 6 matching bases. The CDR3 is made up of 14 amino acids. Germline CDR1 reads SQVTM; CDR2 reads ANQGSEA. This CDR3 is CSVEMPRGGGDLFF. The DNA for the CDR3 is TGCAGCGTTGAAATGCCCAGAGGTGGCGGGGACCTGTTTTTT.

The gene calls are TRBV25-1 and TRBJ1-5, with D unresolved. The CDR3 runs to 15 residues. Trimming pared 4 bases from V and 3 bases from J, leaving 13 bases between. Germline-derived CDR1 and CDR2 are MGHDK and SYGVNS. The CDR3 spells CASSGGGQNNQPQHF. Here the CDR3 DNA reads TGTGCCAGCAGTGGGGGAGGGCAGAACAATCAGCCCCAGCATTTT.

The gene calls are TRBV2 and TRBJ2-7, with no clear D. This CDR3 is 11 amino acids long. Deletions cut 8 bases from V and 0 bases from J, with 5 bases between. The germline V gene encodes CDR1 SNHLY and CDR2 FYNNEI. The CDR3 reads CASASSYEQYV. CDR3 bases: TGTGCCAGCGCGAGCTCCTACGAGCAGTACGTC.

This chain links TRBV5-5 with TRBJ1-5; a possible D gene is TRBD1 (5 bases). The CDR3 loop spans 17 amino acids. Per the germline V gene, CDR1 is SGHKS and CDR2 is YYEKEE (reference sequence). V was trimmed by 2 bases and J by 4 bases, leaving 19 bases between them. CDR3 in DNA: TGTGCCAGCAGCTTTAGGTTCACGGGGGGTCCAAATCAGCCCCAGCATTTT. As protein: CASSFRFTGGPNQPQHF.

The rearrangement uses TRBV27 and TRBJ2-4; D perhaps matches TRBD1 (6 bases). The CDR3 extends over 13 amino acids. V was cut by 4 bases and J by 8 bases, with 12 bases left in between. Germline V gene data show CDR1 as MNHEY and CDR2 as SMNVEV (reference sequence). The CDR3 sequence: CASSYTGMDIQYF. Here the CDR3 DNA reads TGTGCCAGCAGTTATACAGGGATGGACATTCAGTACTTC.

CDR3 in amino acids: CATGGIGFAADTQYF. The CDR3 DNA follows: TGTGCCACCGGAGGGATCGGGTTCGCGGCAGATACGCAGTATTTT. V gene TRBV24-1 combines with J gene TRBJ2-3; D may be TRBD2 (6 bases). Trimming shortened V by 9 bases and J by 4 bases, and 19 bases separated the two germline ends. Germline lookup yields CDR1 KGHDR and CDR2 SFDVKD. CDR3 size: 15 residues.

The chain combines TRBV5-1 with TRBJ1-6; perhaps TRBD1 as D (6 bases). The V gene's germline CDR1 is SGHRS and CDR2 YFSETQ. The CDR3 consists of 16 residues. Trimming removed 5 bases at V and 7 bases at J, with 19 bases between. The CDR3 is CASRFKTGWKNSPLHF. The CDR3 DNA is TGCGCCAGCAGATTTAAGACAGGATGGAAGAATTCACCCCTCCACTTT.